The rows below give T cell receptor beta chains drawn from one sample of a study of beta chain features in type 1 diabetes. TCRdb's copy holds only in-frame clones and misses some; the assay was immunoSEQ multiplex PCR. The profile shows fewer than 550,000 clones, around 10% of them singletons. The specimen sequenced was naive CD4+ T cells from blood. The source of these receptors is a woman in her late teens or twenties in good health. Each CDR3 is given with its conserved first and last residue. A D gene is named only where the DNA matches it firmly.

v_call	d_call	j_call	cdr3_aa
TRBV7-2	-	TRBJ2-1	CASSPSGTGTYNEQFF
TRBV5-1	-	TRBJ2-5	CASSLAKEETQYF
TRBV28	-	TRBJ2-6	CASSFYISGANVLTF
TRBV5-1	-	TRBJ1-1	CASSLSPTQNTEAFF
TRBV9	-	TRBJ2-7	CASSVAGESYEQYF
TRBV2	TRBD2	TRBJ2-7	CASRALAGIYEQYF
TRBV15	TRBD1	TRBJ1-4	CATERDRGGEKLFF
TRBV5-6	TRBD2	TRBJ2-1	CASSETSGRHNEQFF
TRBV5-1	-	TRBJ2-7	CASSFDRGGYEQYF
TRBV2	-	TRBJ2-7	CASSRRYAEQYF
TRBV29-1	TRBD1	TRBJ1-2	CSAQDRGYGYTF
TRBV4-2	-	TRBJ2-2	CASSQDVRGGTGELFF
TRBV7-3	-	TRBJ1-2	CASSLLPGNYGYTF
TRBV9	TRBD1	TRBJ1-2	CASSGRDSDYGYTF
TRBV25-1	-	TRBJ1-6	CATLDRGDSPLHF
TRBV6-6	TRBD2	TRBJ2-7	CASSGGLAASYEQYF
TRBV25-1	-	TRBJ1-1	CASRTDSHAEAFF
TRBV30	-	TRBJ2-1	CAWRAGGEDNEQFF
TRBV28	-	TRBJ2-5	CASNQREETQYF
TRBV15	TRBD1	TRBJ1-5	CATSRAGTGNQPQHF
TRBV5-4	TRBD1	TRBJ2-2	CASSQGQGAIDTGELFF
TRBV4-1	TRBD2	TRBJ2-2	CASSQIGGSNTGELFF
TRBV29-1	-	TRBJ2-1	CSVVSKDSYNEQFF
TRBV7-9	-	TRBJ2-7	CASSSTPVLVNYEQYF
TRBV6-5	-	TRBJ2-7	CASSPGLTLDYEQYF
TRBV30	-	TRBJ2-7	CAWSPGAPGYEQYF
TRBV28	-	TRBJ1-2	CASSLLYGYTF
TRBV21-1	-	TRBJ1-2	CASSNGSSVYGYTF
TRBV7-9	-	TRBJ1-1	CASSLGRTDQGAFF
TRBV9	-	TRBJ2-2	CASTQHTGELFF
TRBV14	-	TRBJ2-1	CASSGGTVYNEQFF
TRBV4-3	-	TRBJ1-6	CASSQAARGRNSPLHF
TRBV7-9	-	TRBJ2-5	CASSGRDGYQETQYF
TRBV5-1	TRBD2	TRBJ2-7	CASSLALAGNYEQYF
TRBV7-2	-	TRBJ2-7	CASSTRTAHEQYF
TRBV28	-	TRBJ2-5	CASSSPGDQYF
TRBV7-2	-	TRBJ2-3	CASSSTVTDTQYF
TRBV7-9	-	TRBJ2-2	CASSLVSGTGELFF
TRBV2	-	TRBJ1-6	CASGGRVNSPLHF
TRBV9	-	TRBJ2-2	CASSVDPGDSTGELFF
TRBV11-1	-	TRBJ2-6	CASSDTLGRSVLTF
TRBV5-1	-	TRBJ2-1	CASSQELGAKQFF
TRBV6-6	TRBD1	TRBJ2-5	CASSLRQGGETQYF
TRBV29-1	TRBD2	TRBJ2-3	CSVRPLTSSPYF
TRBV7-9	-	TRBJ2-1	CASSLDLNEQFF
TRBV4-1	TRBD1	TRBJ1-6	CASTDRARGSPLHF
TRBV7-2	TRBD2	TRBJ2-5	CASSTSGRGETQYF
TRBV2	-	TRBJ2-3	CASSLDRPDTQYF
TRBV6-5	TRBD1	TRBJ2-7	CASSYQGTAEQYF
TRBV29-1	TRBD2	TRBJ2-5	CSVVRLLGLGTAQETQYF
TRBV9	TRBD2	TRBJ2-2	CASTGGLAGVNGELFF
TRBV14	-	TRBJ2-1	CASSQGGHLDSEQFF
TRBV6-6	-	TRBJ2-1	CASSYRLERYEQFF
TRBV5-1	TRBD2	TRBJ2-3	CASSLVGLATDTQYF
TRBV5-1	-	TRBJ2-1	CASSHAEGFEYEQFF
TRBV2	-	TRBJ2-2	CASALYTGELFF
TRBV5-1	-	TRBJ2-1	CASSLARSDEQFF
TRBV19	-	TRBJ1-5	CASSIGQYSNQPQHF